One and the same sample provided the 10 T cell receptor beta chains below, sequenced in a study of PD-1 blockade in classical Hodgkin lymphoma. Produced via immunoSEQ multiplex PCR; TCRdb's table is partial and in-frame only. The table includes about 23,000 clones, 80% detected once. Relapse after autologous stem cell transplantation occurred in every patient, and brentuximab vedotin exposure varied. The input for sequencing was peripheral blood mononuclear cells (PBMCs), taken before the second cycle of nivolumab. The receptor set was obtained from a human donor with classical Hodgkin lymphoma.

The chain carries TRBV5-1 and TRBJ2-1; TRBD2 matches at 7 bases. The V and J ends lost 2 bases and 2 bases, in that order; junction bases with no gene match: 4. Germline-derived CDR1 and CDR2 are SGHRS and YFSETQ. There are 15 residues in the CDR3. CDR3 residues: CASSFRSGTYNEQFF. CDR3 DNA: TGCGCCAGCAGCTTCAGAAGCGGGACCTACAATGAGCAGTTCTTC.

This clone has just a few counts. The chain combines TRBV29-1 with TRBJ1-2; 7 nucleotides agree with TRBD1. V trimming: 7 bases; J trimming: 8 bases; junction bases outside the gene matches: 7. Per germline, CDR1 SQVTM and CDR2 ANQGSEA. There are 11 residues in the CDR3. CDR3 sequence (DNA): TGCAGCGCAGTGGCCAGGGGGGGCTACACCTTC. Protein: CSAVARGGYTF.

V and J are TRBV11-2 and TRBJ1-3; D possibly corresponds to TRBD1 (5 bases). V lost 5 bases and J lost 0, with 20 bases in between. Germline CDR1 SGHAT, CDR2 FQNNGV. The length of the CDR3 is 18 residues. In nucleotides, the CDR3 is TGTGCCAGCAGCCAAATCACCGGGACCCACCGCTCTGGAAACACCATATATTTT. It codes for CASSQITGTHRSGNTIYF.

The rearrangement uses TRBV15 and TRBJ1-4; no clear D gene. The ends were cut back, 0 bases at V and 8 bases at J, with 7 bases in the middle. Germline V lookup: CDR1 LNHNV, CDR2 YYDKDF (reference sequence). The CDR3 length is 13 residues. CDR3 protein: CATSRDRWEKLFF. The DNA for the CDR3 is TGTGCCACCAGCAGAGATAGATGGGAAAAACTGTTTTTT.

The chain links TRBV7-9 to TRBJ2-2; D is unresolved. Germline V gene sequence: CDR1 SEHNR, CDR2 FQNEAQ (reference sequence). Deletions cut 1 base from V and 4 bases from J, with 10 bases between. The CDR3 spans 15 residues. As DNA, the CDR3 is TGTGCCAGCAGCTTAGTCGGCTTTCTCACCGGGGAGCTGTTTTTT. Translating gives CASSLVGFLTGELFF.

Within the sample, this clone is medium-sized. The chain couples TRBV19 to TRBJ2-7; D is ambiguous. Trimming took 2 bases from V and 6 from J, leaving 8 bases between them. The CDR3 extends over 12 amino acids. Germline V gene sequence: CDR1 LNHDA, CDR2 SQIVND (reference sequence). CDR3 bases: TGTGCCAGTAGTATACCCCAAGGCGAGCAGTACTTC. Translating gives CASSIPQGEQYF.

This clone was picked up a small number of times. CDR3 in amino acids: CASGPGGADTQYF. Written as DNA, the CDR3 is TGTGCCAGCGGACCAGGGGGCGCGGATACGCAGTATTTT. This chain links TRBV28 with TRBJ2-3, with 8 bases fitting TRBD1. The CDR3 has 13 residues. V lost 8 bases to trimming and J lost 6 bases; unmatched junction nucleotides: 7. The V gene's germline CDR1 is MDHEN and CDR2 SYDVKM.

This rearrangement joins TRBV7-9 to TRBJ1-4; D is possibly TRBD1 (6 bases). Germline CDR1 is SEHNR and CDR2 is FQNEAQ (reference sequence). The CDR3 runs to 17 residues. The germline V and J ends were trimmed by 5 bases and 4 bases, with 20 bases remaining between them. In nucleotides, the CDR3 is TGTGCCAGCAGCCCATACCGGGACACTGGACGTAATGAAAAACTGTTTTTT. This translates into CASSPYRDTGRNEKLFF. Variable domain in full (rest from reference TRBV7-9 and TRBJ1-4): DTGVSQNPRHKITKRGQNVTFRCDPISEHNRLYWYRQTLGQGPEFLTYFQNEAQLEKSRLLSDRFSAERPKGSFSTLEIQRTEQGDSAMYLCASSPYRDTGRNEKLFFGSGTQLSVL.

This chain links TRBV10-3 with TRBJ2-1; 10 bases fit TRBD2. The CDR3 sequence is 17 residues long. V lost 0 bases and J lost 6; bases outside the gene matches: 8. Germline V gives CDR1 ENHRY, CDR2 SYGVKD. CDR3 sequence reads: CAISESTGAGGPNEQFF. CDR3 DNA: TGTGCCATCAGTGAGTCGACGGGAGCGGGAGGGCCCAATGAGCAGTTCTTC.

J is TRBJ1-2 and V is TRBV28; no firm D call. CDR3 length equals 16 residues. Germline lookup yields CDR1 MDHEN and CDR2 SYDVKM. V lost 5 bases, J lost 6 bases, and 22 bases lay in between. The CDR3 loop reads CASSLDLESKTNGYTF. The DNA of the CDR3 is TGTGCCAGCAGTCTCGACCTGGAAAGTAAAACGAATGGCTACACCTTC.